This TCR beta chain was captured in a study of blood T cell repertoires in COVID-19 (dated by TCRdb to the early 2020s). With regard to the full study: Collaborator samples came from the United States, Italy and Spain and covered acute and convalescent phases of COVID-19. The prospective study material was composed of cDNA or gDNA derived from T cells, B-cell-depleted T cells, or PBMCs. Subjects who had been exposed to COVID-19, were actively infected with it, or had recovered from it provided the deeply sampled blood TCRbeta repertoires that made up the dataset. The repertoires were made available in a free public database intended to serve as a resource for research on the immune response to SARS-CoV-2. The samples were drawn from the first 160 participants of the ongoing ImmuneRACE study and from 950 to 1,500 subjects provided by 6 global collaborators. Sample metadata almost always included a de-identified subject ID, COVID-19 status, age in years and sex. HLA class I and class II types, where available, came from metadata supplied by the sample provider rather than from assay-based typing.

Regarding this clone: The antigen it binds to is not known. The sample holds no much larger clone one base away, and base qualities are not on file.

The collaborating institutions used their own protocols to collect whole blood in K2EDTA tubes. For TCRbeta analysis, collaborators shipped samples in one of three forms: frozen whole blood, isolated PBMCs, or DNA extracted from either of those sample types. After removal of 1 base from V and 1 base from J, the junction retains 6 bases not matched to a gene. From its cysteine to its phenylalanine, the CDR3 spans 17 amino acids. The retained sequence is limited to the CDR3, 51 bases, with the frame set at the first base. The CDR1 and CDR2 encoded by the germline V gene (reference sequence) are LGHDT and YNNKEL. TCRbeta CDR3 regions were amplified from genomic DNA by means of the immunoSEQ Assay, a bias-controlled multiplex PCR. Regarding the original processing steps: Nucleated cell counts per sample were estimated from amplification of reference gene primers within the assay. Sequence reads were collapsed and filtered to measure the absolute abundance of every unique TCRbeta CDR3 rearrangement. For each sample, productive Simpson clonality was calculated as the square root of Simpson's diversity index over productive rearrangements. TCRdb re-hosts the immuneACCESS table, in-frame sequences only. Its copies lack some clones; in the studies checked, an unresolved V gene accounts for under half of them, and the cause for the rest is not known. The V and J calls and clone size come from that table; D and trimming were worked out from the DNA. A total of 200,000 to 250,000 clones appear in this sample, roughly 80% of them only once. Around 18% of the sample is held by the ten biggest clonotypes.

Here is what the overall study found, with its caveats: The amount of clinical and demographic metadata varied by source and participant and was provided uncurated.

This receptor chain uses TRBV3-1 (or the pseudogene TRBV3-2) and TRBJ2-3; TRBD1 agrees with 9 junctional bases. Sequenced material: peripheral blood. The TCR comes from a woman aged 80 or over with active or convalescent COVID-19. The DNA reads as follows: TGTGCCAGCAGCCAAGTCCCGGGACAGGGAGGCACAGATACGCAGTATTTT. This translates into CASSQVPGQGGTDTQYF.